The next 11 T cell receptor beta chains were all read from a single sample in a study of OX40 agonist ivuxolimab in advanced cancers. Repertoires were generated with immunoSEQ multiplex PCR, while TCRdb's copy carries only in-frame clones and drops some. Found here are 65,000 to 85,000 clones, around 89% of them singletons; the top ten hold 0.45% to 0.6%. The material sequenced was CD4+ or CD8+ T cells sorted from blood, taken in a trial of the OX40 agonist ivuxolimab. The receptors here all came from an adult with an advanced solid tumor such as melanoma, head and neck, liver or kidney cancer.

The gene calls are TRBV13 and TRBJ1-4; the D is unclear. The length of the CDR3 is 13 residues. CDR1 and CDR2 from the germline V gene are PRHDT and FYEKMQ (reference sequence). V lost 5 bases to trimming and J lost 7 bases, with 11 bases between them. The CDR3 reads CASSPPGSEKLFF. As DNA, the CDR3 is TGTGCCAGCAGCCCCCCGGGTTCTGAAAAACTGTTTTTT.

The rearrangement links TRBV30 to TRBJ2-7; TRBD2 agrees at 14 bases. V lost 4 bases to trimming and J lost 6 bases; unmatched junction nucleotides: 5. CDR1 is GTSNPN, CDR2 SVGIG, per germline (reference sequence). The CDR3 loop spans 14 amino acids. Here the CDR3 reads CAWTGLAGVGEQYF. CDR3 in DNA: TGTGCCTGGACGGGACTAGCGGGGGTAGGCGAGCAGTACTTC.

The genes are TRBV2 and TRBJ2-1, with 8 nucleotides matching TRBD1. This CDR3 spans 15 amino acids. Per germline, CDR1 SNHLY and CDR2 FYNNEI. Trimming cost V 6 bases and J 0 bases; bases outside gene matches: 4. CDR3 in amino acids: CASRLGQGSYNEQFF. The CDR3 nucleotides read TGTGCCAGCAGGCTAGGACAGGGCTCCTACAATGAGCAGTTCTTC.

The chain is built from TRBV18 and TRBJ1-2; 9 bases agree with TRBD1. Losses at the gene ends were 3 bases for V and 8 bases for J; bases not matched to a gene: 7. The CDR3 extends over 14 amino acids. Germline lookup yields CDR1 KGHSH and CDR2 LQKENI. CDR3 protein: CASSPFRDREGYTF. The CDR3 bases are TGTGCCAGCTCACCTTTCCGGGACAGGGAGGGCTACACCTTC.

This clone was detected a few times. The V and J genes are TRBV5-1 and TRBJ1-2, with D possibly TRBD1 on 5 matching bases. Per germline, CDR1 SGHRS and CDR2 YFSETQ. Trimming pared 0 bases from V and 7 bases from J, leaving 13 bases between. CDR3 size: 14 residues. This chain's CDR3 is CASSLVGREGGYTF. DNA of the CDR3: TGCGCCAGCAGCTTGGTCGGCAGGGAGGGTGGCTACACCTTC.

The chain recombines TRBV6-6 with TRBJ1-2; no reliable D call. This CDR3 has 13 residues. Germline V gene lookup returns CDR1 MNHNY and CDR2 SVGAGI (reference sequence). Between the trimmed V and J ends, which lost 4 bases and 0 bases, there was a span of 6 bases. CDR3 coding DNA: TGTGCCAGCAGTTGGACTCCTAACTATGGCTACACCTTC. Translation gives CASSWTPNYGYTF.

The J gene is TRBJ2-3, the V gene TRBV5-1; D is unclear. The germline V gene has CDR1 SGHRS and CDR2 YFSETQ. The CDR3 covers 14 residues. Trimming shortened V by 0 bases and J by 0 bases, and 5 bases separated the two germline ends. CDR3 in amino acids: CASSLDGSTDTQYF. CDR3 nucleotides: TGCGCCAGCAGCTTGGATGGGAGCACAGATACGCAGTATTTT.

The chain links TRBV5-1 to TRBJ2-5; D remains ambiguous. V was shortened by 0 bases and J by 2 bases, with 8 bases between the two germline ends. CDR3 length equals 14 residues. Looked up from germline, CDR1 is SGHRS and CDR2 is YFSETQ. The CDR3 here is CASSLAQTQETQYF. CDR3 bases: TGCGCCAGCAGCTTGGCGCAGACTCAAGAGACCCAGTACTTC.

The rearrangement uses TRBV5-1 and TRBJ2-3, with 8 bases matching TRBD2. The germline gives CDR1 SGHRS, CDR2 YFSETQ. The CDR3 totals 15 residues. V trimming: 5 bases; J trimming: 0 bases; junction bases outside the gene matches: 5. The CDR3 region has the DNA TGCGCCAGCAGACCGGGGGGGACTAGCACAGATACGCAGTATTTT. Translating gives CASRPGGTSTDTQYF.

The V call is TRBV27, the J call TRBJ1-1, with D uncertain. Deletions cut 6 bases from V and 1 base from J, with 9 bases between. Looked up from germline, CDR1 is MNHEY and CDR2 is SMNVEV (reference sequence). This CDR3 is built from 13 residues. CDR3 sequence reads: CASRNPANTEAFF. CDR3 sequence (DNA): TGTGCCAGCAGGAACCCGGCGAACACTGAAGCTTTCTTT.

The rearrangement joins TRBV10-1 to TRBJ1-1; D unresolved. Trimming shortened V by 5 bases and J by 0 bases, and 7 bases separated the two germline ends. Germline CDR1 WNHNN, CDR2 SYGVQD (reference sequence). The CDR3 runs 13 residues. The CDR3 loop reads CASSPGVNTEAFF. The CDR3 DNA reads TGCGCCAGCAGTCCTGGAGTGAACACTGAAGCTTTCTTT.